Included here is one TCR beta chain sequence, with context. V lost 7 bases and J lost 4; bases outside the gene matches: 5. CDR1 and CDR2 from the germline V gene are LNHNV and YYDKDF (reference sequence). This CDR3 has 13 amino acids. Measured with immunoSEQ multiplex PCR; TCRdb has only the in-frame clones, and not every one. Of about 120,000 clones in the sample, 91% were seen once. The data are from a study of T cell responses to AZD1222 COVID-19 vaccine. The rearrangement joins TRBV15 to TRBJ1-1; 8 bases are a match to TRBD1. Sequencing was performed on peripheral blood, taken on day 0 of AZD1222 vaccination. The receptor comes from an adult in good health. CDR3 nucleotide sequence: TGTGCCACCAAATTGGACAGGGTCACTGAAGCTTTCTTT. Translation gives CATKLDRVTEAFF.